A selection of T cell receptor beta chains follows, all from one sample in a study of cytomegalovirus exposure and HLA in healthy donors. The protocol was immunoSEQ multiplex PCR, while the TCRdb copy is restricted to in-frame clones and leaves out a portion. The sample includes more than 100,000 clones, around 87% of them seen just once. Sequencing used PBMCs. Source of these receptors: a woman younger than 35 in good health and CMV-seropositive. The CDR3 runs from the conserved cysteine through the conserved F or W. The D gene is left open where the match is weak. Size is omitted from some rows. Given values are once, few, many or a class for expanded clones.

TRBD1 TRBJ2-7 TRBV19 . CASSNLGTGTYEQYF TGTGCCAGTAGTAATTTGGGGACAGGGACTTACGAGCAGTACTTC
TRBD2 TRBJ2-3 TRBV27 . CASSLYWTSDPTTDTQYF TGTGCCAGCAGTTTATATTGGACTAGCGATCCTACGACAGATACGCAGTATTTT
TRBD1 TRBJ2-6 TRBV4-3 . CASSPRTGAYSGANVLTF TGCGCCAGCAGCCCGAGGACAGGGGCCTACTCTGGGGCCAACGTCCTGACTTTC
TRBD1 TRBJ2-2 TRBV6-5 . CASSRDRGRGELFF TGTGCCAGCAGTCGGGACAGGGGGCGCGGGGAGCTGTTTTTT
. TRBJ1-5 TRBV30 . CAWSVRVNQPQHF TGTGCCTGGAGTGTACGAGTCAATCAGCCCCAGCATTTT
TRBD1 TRBJ1-2 TRBV7-9 . CASSSTGEGYGYTF TGTGCCAGCAGCTCGACAGGGGAAGGCTATGGCTACACCTTC
. TRBJ2-1 TRBV4-3 . CASSQAKLGSNNEQFF TGCGCCAGCAGCCAAGCCAAGCTAGGAAGTAACAATGAGCAGTTCTTC
. TRBJ2-7 TRBV6-1 . CASSSLPEQYF TGTGCCAGCAGTTCCCTCCCCGAGCAGTACTTC
TRBD2 TRBJ2-3 TRBV7-9 . CASSQGRGGTDTQYF TGTGCCAGCAGCCAGGGGCGGGGGGGCACAGATACGCAGTATTTT
. TRBJ1-1 TRBV18 . CASSPSGENTEAFF TGTGCCAGCTCACCATCCGGGGAGAACACTGAAGCTTTCTTT
TRBD1 TRBJ2-3 TRBV4-2 . CASSQKTGGNTDTQYF TGTGCCAGCAGCCAGAAGACAGGGGGCAACACAGATACGCAGTATTTT
. TRBJ2-7 TRBV7-7 . CASSLQASTEQYF TGTGCTAGCAGCTTACAGGCTTCTACCGAGCAGTACTTC
. TRBJ1-1 TRBV10-3 . CAISRVGSSVNTEAFF TGTGCCATCTCTCGGGTCGGGAGCAGTGTGAACACTGAAGCTTTCTTT
. TRBJ2-1 TRBV5-1 . CASSLERGSYNEQFF TGCGCCAGCAGCTTGGAGCGCGGCTCCTACAATGAGCAGTTCTTC
TRBD1 TRBJ1-1 TRBV6-5 . CASSFRGRGTEAFF TGTGCCAGCAGTTTCAGGGGGCGCGGCACTGAAGCTTTCTTT
. TRBJ2-7 TRBV13 . CASSWKDSREQYF TGTGCCAGCAGCTGGAAAGACTCGAGGGAGCAGTACTTC
. TRBJ2-1 TRBV7-8 . CASSTRQERYNEQFF TGTGCCAGCAGCACCAGACAGGAGAGGTACAATGAGCAGTTCTTC
. TRBJ2-2 TRBV5-1 . CASSLRRGADTGELFF TGCGCCAGCAGCTTGCGGCGGGGCGCGGACACCGGGGAGCTGTTTTTT
TRBD1 TRBJ1-2 TRBV9 once CASSVGGQGARGGYTF TGTGCCAGCAGCGTAGGGGGACAGGGGGCCCGTGGTGGCTACACCTTC
TRBD2 TRBJ2-1 TRBV28 once CASSFSREGRNEQFF TGTGCCAGCAGTTTTTCCAGGGAGGGACGTAATGAGCAGTTCTTC
. TRBJ2-1 TRBV6-1 . CASRPQGLSYNEQFF TGTGCCAGCAGACCTCAGGGACTCTCCTACAATGAGCAGTTCTTC
. TRBJ2-3 TRBV13 . CASSLGQSGADTQYF TGTGCCAGCAGCTTAGGTCAGAGCGGAGCAGATACGCAGTATTTT
. TRBJ2-1 TRBV15 . CATSRGGRVGDNEQFF TGTGCCACCAGCAGAGGGGGCAGGGTAGGAGACAATGAGCAGTTCTTC
TRBD2 TRBJ2-7 TRBV18 . CASSPNSAGESEQYF TGTGCCAGCTCACCAAACTCGGCGGGAGAGTCCGAGCAGTACTTC
TRBD1 TRBJ2-7 TRBV2 few CASSEGQGSYEQYF TGTGCCAGCAGTGAGGGACAGGGATCCTACGAGCAGTACTTC
. TRBJ2-1 TRBV7-2 . CASSPYLNNEQFF TGTGCCAGCAGCCCCTATTTAAACAATGAGCAGTTCTTC
TRBD2 TRBJ2-7 TRBV27 . CASSQFLTSGRDSQYF TGTGCCAGCAGTCAATTCTTGACTAGCGGGAGGGATTCTCAGTACTTC
TRBD1 TRBJ2-5 TRBV27 once CASSSPGQGFETQYF TGTGCCAGCAGTTCACCGGGACAGGGGTTTGAGACCCAGTACTTC
TRBD1 TRBJ1-1 TRBV18 . CASSPGTGVTNTEAFF TGTGCCAGCTCACCAGGGACAGGGGTCACGAACACTGAAGCTTTCTTT
TRBD2 TRBJ2-3 TRBV5-4 once CASSLEAGGRGIDTQYF TGTGCCAGCAGCTTGGAGGCGGGGGGGCGCGGGATAGATACGCAGTATTTT
TRBD2 TRBJ2-2 TRBV19 . CASSDIAGVGELFF TGTGCCAGTAGTGACATAGCGGGGGTCGGGGAGCTGTTTTTT
. TRBJ1-1 TRBV29-1 . CSVGGATEAFF TGCAGCGTGGGAGGGGCAACTGAAGCTTTCTTT
. TRBJ1-5 TRBV27 . CASSQVGTSNQPQHF TGTGCCAGCAGTCAAGTGGGGACAAGCAATCAGCCCCAGCATTTT
. TRBJ1-1 TRBV27 . CASSFGVRGEAFF TGTGCCAGCAGTTTCGGTGTGCGGGGTGAAGCTTTCTTT
TRBD1 TRBJ1-4 TRBV5-1 . CASSLTTGVGEKLFF TGCGCCAGCAGCTTGACCACAGGGGTCGGTGAAAAACTGTTTTTT
TRBD1 TRBJ2-3 TRBV6-1 . CASSRTGSLTDTQYF TGTGCCAGCAGTCGGACAGGGTCCCTCACAGATACGCAGTATTTT
. TRBJ2-7 TRBV7-2 few CASSPNRDEEQYF TGTGCCAGCAGCCCTAACAGGGATGAAGAGCAGTACTTC
TRBD2 TRBJ2-7 TRBV11-2 . CASSRTGGNSYEQYF TGTGCCAGCAGTAGGACGGGGGGTAATTCCTACGAGCAGTACTTC
TRBD1 TRBJ1-1 TRBV5-6 . CASSAPAGQGVLGFREAFF TGTGCCAGCAGCGCCCCGGCGGGACAGGGGGTGCTGGGCTTCAGGGAAGCTTTCTTT
TRBD1 TRBJ1-5 TRBV2 . CASSGTGDRGQPQHF TGTGCCAGCAGTGGGACAGGGGACAGGGGTCAGCCCCAGCATTTT